A single sample is the source of the 20 T cell receptor beta chains below, sequenced in a study of T cells in Graves' hyperthyroidism and ophthalmopathy. TCR beta CDR3 regions were amplified from RNA transcripts. The HTBI primer set served for first-round RT-PCR of the TCR CDR3. From the multiplex PCR reads, TCRdb called clonotypes with MiXCR, one entry per CDR3 protein. Found here are roughly 740,000 distinct CDR3 sequences, over 15% of them singletons; the top ten hold about 8.4%. Sequencing was carried out using blood. These receptors all stem from a man aged 18-30 years with Graves' hyperthyroidism.

This clonotype was counted at least ten times. The chain recombines TRBV2 with TRBJ2-1; tentative D call: TRBD1 (6 bases). CDR1 and CDR2 (germline): SNHLY, FYNNEI. V was cut by 6 bases and J by 0 bases, with 18 bases left in between. The CDR3 extends over 17 amino acids. CDR3 in amino acids: CASSLLGQGTSYNEQFF. The DNA of the CDR3 is TGTGCCAGCAGCCTACTTGGCCAGGGGACCTCCTACAATGAGCAGTTCTTC.

The J gene is TRBJ1-2, the V gene TRBV5-1; a possible D gene is TRBD1 (6 bases). Germline CDR1 and CDR2: SGHRS and YFSETQ. This CDR3 spans 14 amino acids. Deletions cut 0 bases from V and 8 bases from J, with 14 bases between. CDR3 residues: CASSLAGGREGYTF. The CDR3 bases are TGCGCCAGCAGCTTGGCGGGGGGGCGCGAAGGCTACACCTTC.

This clonotype appeared many times. The chain employs TRBV7-2 and TRBJ2-3, with D possibly TRBD2 on 6 matching bases. Germline V lookup: CDR1 SGHTA, CDR2 FQGNSA. This CDR3 spans 15 amino acids. V lost 1 base and J lost 2, with 10 bases in between. CDR3 residues: CASSLGGVTTDTQYF. The DNA of the CDR3 is TGTGCCAGCAGCTTAGGGGGGGTTACCACAGATACGCAGTATTTT.

This clonotype was observed at least ten times. The chain combines TRBV20-1 with TRBJ2-7, with D hard to call. The CDR3 is made up of 13 amino acids. V was shortened by 5 bases and J by 7 bases, with 18 bases between the two germline ends. CDR1 DFQATT and CDR2 SNEGSKA come from the germline V gene (reference sequence). The DNA for the CDR3 is TGCAGTGCTCGGGTTGGCGGCCTACGAGAGCAGTACTTC. Its protein is CSARVGGLREQYF.

The chain recombines TRBV5-1 with TRBJ1-5; D call uncertain. Trimming stripped 2 bases from V and 2 bases from J, with 11 bases between. The germline V gene encodes CDR1 SGHRS and CDR2 YFSETQ. This CDR3 has 15 amino acids. The CDR3 DNA reads TGCGCCAGCAGCTTTTCTGGGCATGGCAATCAGCCCCAGCATTTT. Protein: CASSFSGHGNQPQHF.

The chain has TRBV3-1 and TRBJ1-2; D might be TRBD1 (6 bases). Per the germline V gene, CDR1 is LGHDT and CDR2 is YNNKEL (reference sequence). Trimming stripped 3 bases from V and 8 bases from J, with 16 bases between. This CDR3 region has 14 residues. The DNA for the CDR3 is TGTGCCAGCAGCCATACAACACAGGGAGACGGCTACACCTTC. The encoded protein is CASSHTTQGDGYTF.

In this sample, this clonotype turned up many times. The chain joins TRBV20-1 to TRBJ1-5, with 9 bases matching TRBD1. Germline values: CDR1 DFQATT, CDR2 SNEGSKA (reference sequence). The trim removed 6 bases at V and 2 bases at J, leaving 2 bases unmatched. The CDR3 runs to 13 residues. CDR3 protein: CSAGQGGNQPQHF. In nucleotides, the CDR3 is TGCAGTGCGGGACAGGGCGGCAATCAGCCCCAGCATTTT.

This clonotype showed up just a few times. This chain's CDR3 is CASSEEGSNQPQHF. In nucleotides, the CDR3 is TGTGCCAGCAGTGAAGAAGGTAGCAATCAGCCCCAGCATTTT. The gene calls are TRBV2 and TRBJ1-5, with D unclear. Deletions cut 1 base from V and 0 bases from J, with 4 bases between. In germline, CDR1 is SNHLY, CDR2 FYNNEI. The CDR3 length is 14 residues. Drawing the rest from reference TRBV2 and TRBJ1-5, the complete variable domain is EPEVTQTPSHQVTQMGQEVILRCVPISNHLYFYWYRQILGQKVEFLVSFYNNEISEKSEIFDDQFSVERPDGSNFTLKIRSTKLEDSAMYFCASSEEGSNQPQHFGDGTRLSIL.

This clonotype was counted many times. This chain links TRBV20-1 with TRBJ2-1; 13 bases map to TRBD2. With V trimmed by 0 bases and J by 8 bases, 13 bases remained unmatched. CDR3 length: 18 residues. The germline V gene encodes CDR1 DFQATT and CDR2 SNEGSKA (reference sequence). DNA of the CDR3: TGCAGTGCTAGAGATGCCACTAGCGGGAGGGCCAGTTGGGATGAGCAGTTCTTC. This translates into CSARDATSGRASWDEQFF.

This clonotype has just a few counts. J is TRBJ1-5 and V is TRBV27; D remains ambiguous. Germline CDR1 is MNHEY and CDR2 is SMNVEV (reference sequence). The length of the CDR3 is 20 residues. V dropped 4 bases and J dropped 0 bases, with 25 bases sitting between them. The CDR3 coding sequence is TGTGCCAGCAGTTCCCTCGACGGCGGATCGTTGGTGAATAGCAATCAGCCCCAGCATTTT. As protein: CASSSLDGGSLVNSNQPQHF.

This clonotype has ten or more counts. This chain links TRBV20-1 with TRBJ2-1, with D uncertain. The CDR3 has 12 amino acids. The germline V and J ends were trimmed by 5 bases and 0 bases, with 5 bases remaining between them. Germline V CDR1 and CDR2: DFQATT, SNEGSKA (reference sequence). The CDR3 DNA reads TGCAGTGCTGGGCCCTCCTACAATGAGCAGTTCTTC. Its protein product is CSAGPSYNEQFF.

At least ten counts were recorded for this clonotype. The rearrangement joins TRBV20-1 to TRBJ2-7, with 8 bases lining up with TRBD2. The V gene end was trimmed by 6 bases and the J gene end by 2 bases; junction bases not matched to a gene: 6. The germline V gene encodes CDR1 DFQATT and CDR2 SNEGSKA (reference sequence). The CDR3 is made up of 13 amino acids. Here the CDR3 DNA reads TGCAGTGCAGCAGGACTAGCCGCCTACGAGCAGTACTTC. Its translation is CSAAGLAAYEQYF.

J is TRBJ2-2 and V is TRBV7-3; 9 nucleotides line up with TRBD2. Germline V gene lookup returns CDR1 SGHTA and CDR2 FQGTGA. J lost 5 bases, V lost 1 base, and 5 bases had no gene match. The CDR3 length is 16 residues. The CDR3 DNA is TGTGCCAGCAGCTTAAGGGGTAGCGGGAGTACCGGGGAGCTGTTTTTT. Protein sequence: CASSLRGSGSTGELFF. The variable domain in full, completed from reference TRBV7-3 and TRBJ2-2, reads GAGVSQTPSNKVTEKGKYVELRCDPISGHTALYWYRQSLGQGPEFLIYFQGTGAADDSGLPNDRFFAVRPEGSVSTLKIQRTERGDSAVYLCASSLRGSGSTGELFFGEGSRLTVL.

The chain joins TRBV2 to TRBJ1-5, with D perhaps matching TRBD1 (6 bases). V shed 4 bases and J shed 6 bases, with 10 bases lying between them. The CDR3 sequence is 13 residues long. The germline gives CDR1 SNHLY, CDR2 FYNNEI. The CDR3 DNA follows: TGTGCCAGCAGTGCACAGGGCCCTCAGCCCCAGCATTTT. It translates to CASSAQGPQPQHF.

The chain couples TRBV14 to TRBJ2-3; D not resolved. Germline V lookup: CDR1 SGHDN, CDR2 FVKESK. V shed 2 bases and J shed 10 bases, with 7 bases lying between them. The CDR3 totals 11 residues. The CDR3 loop reads CASSQTTPQYF. The CDR3, as DNA: TGTGCCAGCAGCCAAACCACACCGCAGTATTTT.

This clonotype was found many times. The rearrangement links TRBV2 to TRBJ2-7, with unresolved D. Germline values: CDR1 SNHLY, CDR2 FYNNEI. Trimming shortened V by 6 bases and J by 2 bases, and 17 bases separated the two germline ends. CDR3 size: 15 residues. This CDR3 is CASSPSTIPTYEQYF. CDR3 DNA sequence: TGTGCCAGCAGCCCATCCACCATCCCCACCTACGAGCAGTACTTC.

This clonotype was recorded at least ten times. The V call is TRBV7-2, the J call TRBJ2-3, with D perhaps TRBD1 (5 bases). V lost 2 bases and J 4 bases, leaving 13 bases between the germline ends. Germline CDR1 SGHTA, CDR2 FQGNSA. There are 15 residues in the CDR3. The CDR3 protein is CASSLLPGMADTQYF. In nucleotides, the CDR3 is TGTGCCAGCAGCTTATTGCCAGGGATGGCAGATACGCAGTATTTT. The variable domain in full, completed from reference TRBV7-2 and TRBJ2-3, reads GAGVSQSPSNKVTEKGKDVELRCDPISGHTALYWYRQSLGQGLEFLIYFQGNSAPDKSGLPSDRFSAERTGGSVSTLTIQRTQQEDSAVYLCASSLLPGMADTQYFGPGTRLTVL.

This clonotype was seen ten or more times. The rearrangement links TRBV7-2 to TRBJ2-5; TRBD1 matches at 7 bases. The V gene's germline CDR1 is SGHTA and CDR2 FQGNSA. J gave up 0 bases and V 7 bases, and 8 bases lay outside the gene matches. The CDR3 is 15 residues long. CDR3 protein: CASNPRQGNQETQYF. CDR3 nucleotide sequence: TGTGCCAGCAACCCTAGACAGGGCAACCAAGAGACCCAGTACTTC.

The chain recombines TRBV3-1 with TRBJ2-7; D remains ambiguous. The CDR3 covers 14 residues. The V gene's germline CDR1 is LGHDT and CDR2 YNNKEL (reference sequence). Between the trimmed V and J ends, which lost 1 base and 0 bases, there was a span of 7 bases. The CDR3 reads CASSQGPTSYEQYF. The CDR3, as DNA: TGTGCCAGCAGCCAAGGACCGACCTCCTACGAGCAGTACTTC.

The CDR3 DNA reads as TGTGCCAGTAGTCTCCTGGGGGACACCGATGGCTACACCTTC. Translating gives CASSLLGDTDGYTF. The chain couples TRBV19 to TRBJ1-2; a weak D match, TRBD1 (6 bases). V was cut by 5 bases and J by 6 bases, with 16 bases left in between. The CDR3 consists of 14 residues. Germline CDR1 is LNHDA and CDR2 is SQIVND (reference sequence).